A single sample gave rise to the 21 T cell receptor beta chains below, sequenced in a study of blood T cells in healthy people across ages. Using a J-beta primer mix together with a sample-barcoded 5' primer, a second PCR was run for roughly 6 to 12 cycles. MiXCR, applied by TCRdb to the 5' RACE reads, yields one record per CDR3 protein. The table records about 730,000 distinct CDR3 sequences, about 40% of them present only once. Sequencing used blood. The receptors were sampled from a woman aged 55 to 70 in good health.

Only one count was recorded for this clonotype. A much larger clone differs from this one at a single base, so this may be a read error. The V call is TRBV29-1, the J call TRBJ2-7, with D perhaps TRBD1 (6 bases). CDR3 length: 14 amino acids. The V gene lost 7 bases and the J gene lost 2 bases, with 18 bases spanning the gap. Per germline, CDR1 SQVTM and CDR2 ANQGSEA. In DNA, the CDR3 is TGCAGCGCCACGTCTCAGGGGACCACCTACGAGCAGTACTTC. This encodes CSATSQGTTYEQYF.

On this clonotype: A much larger clone differs from this one at a single base, so this may be a read error. V usage is TRBV4-2 and J usage is TRBJ2-3; TRBD1 is a possible D gene (7 bases). Trimming stripped 0 bases from V and 5 bases from J, with 15 bases between. This CDR3 spans 16 amino acids. The germline gives CDR1 LGHNA, CDR2 YNFKEQ. CDR3 region: CASSQEEGAGIDTQYF. In DNA form, the CDR3 reads TGTGCCAGCAGCCAAGAGGAGGGGGCCGGCATAGATACGCAGTATTTT.

In its sample, this clonotype was seen once. This sequence joins TRBV19 and TRBJ2-1; D unclear. The CDR3 length is 15 residues. Trimming removed 0 bases at V and 4 bases at J, with 10 bases between. Germline CDR1 is LNHDA and CDR2 is SQIVND (reference sequence). The CDR3 region is CASSIDVGLYNEQFF. The CDR3 DNA reads TGTGCCAGTAGTATAGACGTGGGATTATACAATGAGCAGTTCTTC.

The rearrangement joins TRBV3-1 to TRBJ2-3, with 7 bases matching TRBD2. J gave up 3 bases and V 0 bases, and 3 bases lay outside the gene matches. The CDR3 length is 15 residues. The germline V gene encodes CDR1 LGHDT and CDR2 YNNKEL (reference sequence). The CDR3 reads CASSQDAGVTDTQYF. The CDR3, as DNA: TGTGCCAGCAGCCAAGACGCGGGAGTGACAGATACGCAGTATTTT.

CDR3: CAISEGPSGPTGSYEQYF. The DNA of the CDR3 is TGTGCCATCAGTGAGGGACCTAGCGGCCCAACGGGCTCCTACGAGCAGTACTTC. This rearrangement joins TRBV10-3 to TRBJ2-7; 7 nucleotides line up with TRBD2. The CDR3 runs to 18 residues. The V and J ends lost 2 bases and 0 bases, in that order; junction bases with no gene match: 13. Germline V CDR1 and CDR2: ENHRY, SYGVKD.

This clonotype was counted a few times. The chain joins TRBV12-3 or TRBV12-4 to TRBJ2-7; D gene ambiguous. Between the trimmed V and J ends, which lost 6 bases and 3 bases, there was a span of 18 bases. The CDR3 contains 15 residues. CDR3 region: CASSHGMGTLYEQYF. CDR3 DNA sequence: TGTGCCAGCAGCCACGGAATGGGCACCCTCTACGAGCAGTACTTC.

This clonotype has more than one count but fewer than ten. The chain carries TRBV5-1 and TRBJ2-1, with 9 bases fitting TRBD2. The CDR3 sequence is 16 residues long. Germline CDR1 reads SGHRS; CDR2 reads YFSETQ. V shed 8 bases and J 0 bases; nucleotides not matched to a gene: 9. The CDR3: CASIPSGVSSYNEQFF. The CDR3 DNA follows: TGCGCCAGTATCCCTAGCGGGGTGAGCTCCTACAATGAGCAGTTCTTC.

This clonotype has at least ten counts. The junction departs from the called germline gene at one end, perhaps through a read error. The chain recombines TRBV7-6 with TRBJ2-7, with 7 bases aligning to TRBD1. CDR1 SGHVS and CDR2 FNYEAQ come from the germline V gene. The CDR3 has 14 residues. CDR3 bases: TGTGCCAGCAGTTTAGGGGGACAGACCTACGAGCAGTACTTC. Its protein product is CASSLGGQTYEQYF. Filled out from reference TRBV7-6 and TRBJ2-7, the complete variable domain reads GAGVSQSPRYKVTKRGQDVALRCDPISGHVSLYWYRQALGQGPEFLTYFNYEAQQDKSGLPNDRFSAERPEGSISTLTIQRTEQRDSAMYRCASSLGGQTYEQYFGPGTRLTVT.

V is TRBV7-8 and J is TRBJ2-5; tentative D call: TRBD2 (5 bases). The CDR3 has 16 residues. V was pared by 5 bases and J by 2 bases, with 18 bases between. CDR1 is SGHVS and CDR2 is FQNEAQ in the germline V gene. This CDR3 reads CASSLGVGSPQETQYF. CDR3 DNA sequence: TGTGCCAGCAGCCTAGGAGTGGGGAGCCCTCAAGAGACCCAGTACTTC.

The chain links TRBV28 to TRBJ2-7; the D gene is possibly TRBD1 (6 bases). There are 15 residues in the CDR3. Germline values: CDR1 MDHEN, CDR2 SYDVKM. V dropped 1 base and J dropped 2 bases, with 12 bases sitting between them. CDR3 protein: CASSLSGASTYEQYF. The CDR3 DNA sequence: TGTGCCAGCAGTTTATCAGGGGCGTCAACCTACGAGCAGTACTTC.

The chain has TRBV27 and TRBJ2-3; possible D gene TRBD1, 6 bases. The ends were cut back, 3 bases at V and 5 bases at J, with 12 bases in the middle. The CDR3 runs 14 residues. Germline V gene data show CDR1 as MNHEY and CDR2 as SMNVEV (reference sequence). CDR3 sequence: CASSLDRIEDTQYF. In nucleotides, the CDR3 is TGTGCCAGCAGTTTGGACAGAATTGAAGATACGCAGTATTTT.

With respect to this clonotype: This may come from a read error, since a much larger clone is one base off. The rearrangement links TRBV29-1 to TRBJ2-3; the D is unclear. This CDR3 has 11 residues. Germline CDR1 SQVTM, CDR2 ANQGSEA. Deletions cut 7 bases from V and 6 bases from J, with 11 bases between. CDR3 sequence (DNA): TGCAGCGATGATAGGCGGGATACGCAGTATTTT. Its protein is CSDDRRDTQYF.

The chain has TRBV20-1 and TRBJ2-2, with 8 bases matching TRBD2. The V gene's germline CDR1 is DFQATT and CDR2 SNEGSKA (reference sequence). CDR3 length: 13 amino acids. The ends lost 6 bases at V and 4 bases at J; junction bases unmatched: 4. The CDR3 is CSAGGRLTGELFF. DNA of the CDR3: TGCAGTGCGGGCGGGAGGCTCACCGGGGAGCTGTTTTTT.

The chain combines TRBV4-3 with TRBJ1-1; D gene ambiguous. This CDR3 is built from 13 residues. With 1 base removed from V and 8 bases from J, the gap between germline ends came to 11 bases. The germline V gene has CDR1 LGHNA and CDR2 YSLEER. This chain's CDR3 is CASSQATEFEAFF. The CDR3, as DNA: TGCGCCAGCAGCCAAGCAACCGAATTCGAAGCTTTCTTT.

This clonotype has just a few counts. The chain couples TRBV24-1 to TRBJ2-5, with D unclear. Trimming stripped 3 bases from V and 2 bases from J, with 9 bases between. The CDR3 covers 14 residues. CDR1 and CDR2 (germline): KGHDR, SFDVKD. Written as DNA, the CDR3 is TGTGCCACCAGTGATCGGACCAAACAAGAGACCCAGTACTTC. Residues: CATSDRTKQETQYF.

This sequence joins TRBV6-2 or TRBV6-3 and TRBJ2-1, with D uncertain. This CDR3 is 15 amino acids long. The ends were cut back, 6 bases at V and 9 bases at J, with 21 bases in the middle. Per the germline V gene, CDR1 is MNHEY and CDR2 is SVGEGT. CDR3 loop: CASSRSSSVGAEQFF. The CDR3 coding sequence is TGTGCCAGCAGCCGCTCTTCCTCGGTGGGTGCTGAGCAGTTCTTC.

This clonotype was seen a few times. V usage is TRBV3-1 and J usage is TRBJ2-1, with D perhaps TRBD1 or TRBD2 (5 bases each). The V end lost 0 bases, the J end lost 9 bases, and 18 bases lay between the germline ends. This CDR3 contains 16 residues. Germline V gives CDR1 LGHDT, CDR2 YNNKEL (reference sequence). The CDR3 bases are TGTGCCAGCAGCCAAGATCCCGGGACGAGGGGAAGTGAGCAGTTCTTC. Translation gives CASSQDPGTRGSEQFF.

V is TRBV20-1 and J is TRBJ2-1; 8 bases map to TRBD2. V lost 4 bases, J lost 8 bases, and 4 bases stayed unmatched. Germline V gene data show CDR1 as DFQATT and CDR2 as SNEGSKA (reference sequence). The CDR3 has 12 residues. The CDR3 nucleotides read TGCAGTGCTACCTCGGGAGGGTATGAGCAGTTCTTC. It translates to CSATSGGYEQFF.

About this clonotype itself: The junction departs from the called germline gene at one end, perhaps through a read error. For the CDR3, the DNA is TGTGCCAACAGCCCGGCCGACAGGGGACGGGAGACCCAGTACTTC. It yields the protein CANSPADRGRETQYF. The chain links TRBV11-3 to TRBJ2-5, with TRBD1 identical over 8 bases. Germline CDR1 and CDR2: SGHNT and YENEEA. The CDR3 runs 15 residues.

This chain joins TRBV2 and TRBJ2-4; D gene uncertain. V dropped 7 bases and J dropped 3 bases, with 10 bases sitting between them. The germline V gene has CDR1 SNHLY and CDR2 FYNNEI. The CDR3 runs to 13 residues. CDR3 amino acids: CASTGGVKNIQYF. The CDR3 nucleotides read TGTGCCAGCACCGGCGGCGTCAAAAACATTCAGTACTTC. Filled out from reference TRBV2 and TRBJ2-4, the complete variable domain reads EPEVTQTPSHQVTQMGQEVILRCVPISNHLYFYWYRQILGQKVEFLVSFYNNEISEKSEIFDDQFSVERPDGSNFTLKIRSTKLEDSAMYFCASTGGVKNIQYFGAGTRLSVL.

The rearrangement joins TRBV7-6 to TRBJ2-3, with TRBD1 as a possible D gene (5 bases). CDR1 and CDR2 from the germline V gene are SGHVS and FNYEAQ. The CDR3 sequence is 13 residues long. V lost 10 bases and J 6 bases, leaving 17 bases between the germline ends. This CDR3 reads CATIIQAPDTQYF. CDR3 nucleotide sequence: TGTGCCACAATCATACAGGCGCCGGATACGCAGTATTTT.